This is a list of T cell receptor beta chains from one sample in a study of shared clonotypes between healthy human individuals. TCRdb keeps only in-frame clones here, not all; method: immunoSEQ multiplex PCR. The table has approximately 1.1 million clones, about 80% seen once. The sample taken for sequencing was memory CD4+ T cells from PBMCs. Source of these receptors: a young man in good health. Some clones in this sample may be carry-over from other donors' samples. CDR3s include the opening cysteine and the closing phenylalanine or tryptophan. The order of the fields is J gene, clone size, D gene, V gene, CDR3 protein, CDR3 DNA. D genes are given only for firm matches. Expanded clones are given a class, and other clones once, few, many or no size at all.

TRBJ2-6 | - | TRBD1 | TRBV9 | CASSLQGAGSGANVLTF | TGTGCCAGCAGCTTACAGGGGGCAGGCTCTGGGGCCAACGTCCTGACTTTC
TRBJ2-5 | - | TRBD2 | TRBV2 | CAAGLAEKETQYF | TGTGCCGCGGGACTAGCGGAAAAAGAGACCCAGTACTTC
TRBJ1-4 | - | - | TRBV6-1 | CASNSGTQNEKLFF | TGTGCCAGCAATTCCGGGACACAGAATGAAAAACTGTTTTTT
TRBJ2-1 | - | TRBD2 | TRBV5-1 | CASSLISGRAPGQFF | TGCGCCAGCAGCTTGATTAGCGGGAGGGCCCCAGGGCAGTTCTTC
TRBJ2-3 | - | TRBD1 | TRBV5-1 | CASSLVGQVGRDTQYF | TGCGCCAGCAGCTTGGTAGGACAGGTCGGGCGAGATACGCAGTATTTT
TRBJ2-7 | - | TRBD2 | TRBV5-1 | CASSLTSGRTYEQYF | TGCGCCAGCAGCCTAACTAGCGGGAGGACCTACGAGCAGTACTTC
TRBJ2-2 | - | - | TRBV19 | CASSIGTTSGTGELFF | TGTGCCAGTAGTATCGGTACTACCTCGGGCACCGGGGAGCTGTTTTTT
TRBJ2-2 | - | - | TRBV7-2 | CASRTGQGGTGELFF | TGTGCCAGCAGAACCGGACAGGGAGGGACCGGGGAGCTGTTTTTT
TRBJ2-7 | - | - | TRBV19 | CASSIIWGQGYEQYF | TGTGCCAGTAGTATCATCTGGGGCCAGGGCTACGAGCAGTACTTC
TRBJ1-5 | - | - | TRBV7-2 | CASSLGGGLDQPQHF | TGTGCCAGCAGCTTAGGCGGGGGGCTAGATCAGCCCCAGCATTTT
TRBJ1-5 | - | - | TRBV2 | CAGRQGERNQPQHF | TGTGCCGGCCGGCAGGGAGAGCGGAATCAGCCCCAGCATTTT
TRBJ2-2 | few | - | TRBV4-1 | CASSQDRTGNTGELFF | TGCGCCAGCAGCCAAGATCGAACAGGGAACACCGGGGAGCTGTTTTTT
TRBJ1-1 | - | - | TRBV28 | CASSLDEYAEAFF | TGTGCCAGCAGTTTAGACGAATACGCTGAAGCTTTCTTT
TRBJ2-5 | - | - | TRBV28 | CASSLSGGETQYF | TGTGCCAGCAGTCTTAGCGGCGGAGAGACCCAGTACTTC
TRBJ1-4 | - | - | TRBV5-6 | CASSPFKLSSNEKLFF | TGTGCCAGCAGCCCGTTTAAGCTGTCGTCTAATGAAAAACTGTTTTTT
TRBJ1-5 | once | TRBD1 | TRBV2 | CASTGSSGGVIQPQHF | TGTGCCAGCACAGGGTCCTCAGGGGGTGTGATTCAGCCCCAGCATTTT
TRBJ2-2 | - | TRBD2 | TRBV5-1 | CASSRDGGSRELFF | TGCGCCAGCAGCCGCGATGGCGGGAGTCGGGAGCTGTTTTTT
TRBJ1-1 | - | - | TRBV5-1 | CASSLMGVDTEAFF | TGCGCCAGCAGCTTGATGGGGGTTGACACTGAAGCTTTCTTT
TRBJ2-5 | - | TRBD1 | TRBV9 | CASSAGQGKGETQYF | TGTGCCAGCAGCGCAGGACAGGGGAAGGGGGAGACCCAGTACTTC
TRBJ1-5 | - | TRBD1 | TRBV28 | CASRPGQTSNQPQHF | TGTGCCAGCAGACCGGGACAGACTAGCAATCAGCCCCAGCATTTT
TRBJ1-5 | few | - | TRBV7-2 | CASSPPGGQNQPQHF | TGTGCCAGCAGCCCACCCGGGGGCCAAAATCAGCCCCAGCATTTT
TRBJ1-2 | - | TRBD1 | TRBV15 | CATSRGQGGYGYTF | TGTGCCACCAGCAGGGGACAGGGGGGCTATGGCTACACCTTC
TRBJ2-7 | - | - | TRBV15 | CATSRDFSRGGHEQYF | TGTGCCACCAGCAGAGATTTTTCCAGGGGTGGTCACGAGCAGTACTTC
TRBJ1-2 | - | TRBD1 | TRBV30 | CAWLGGQGAYGYTF | TGTGCCTGGCTTGGAGGGCAGGGGGCCTATGGCTACACCTTC
TRBJ2-5 | - | TRBD2 | TRBV5-1 | CASSSGLAGPWGQETQYF | TGCGCCAGCAGCTCCGGACTAGCGGGCCCGTGGGGCCAAGAGACCCAGTACTTC
TRBJ2-3 | many | - | TRBV29-1 | CSVDRPSTDTQYF | TGCAGCGTTGACAGACCTAGCACAGATACGCAGTATTTT
TRBJ1-2 | many | - | TRBV5-6 | CASSVTGGYTF | TGTGCCAGCAGCGTCACGGGTGGCTACACCTTC
TRBJ2-5 | - | TRBD1 | TRBV28 | CASKPGQGGETQYF | TGTGCCAGCAAACCGGGACAGGGGGGAGAGACCCAGTACTTC
TRBJ1-4 | - | - | TRBV15 | CATSRDSGGFSEKLFF | TGTGCCACCAGCAGAGATTCCGGGGGGTTTAGTGAAAAACTGTTTTTT
TRBJ2-7 | - | - | TRBV4-3 | CASSPEGGRSYEQYF | TGCGCCAGCAGCCCAGAAGGGGGGAGGAGCTACGAGCAGTACTTC
TRBJ1-4 | - | - | TRBV10-3 | CAISGHTGNEKLFF | TGTGCCATCAGCGGACACACGGGGAATGAAAAACTGTTTTTT
TRBJ2-2 | - | - | TRBV7-2 | CASLGQNTGELFF | TGTGCCAGCCTGGGACAGAACACCGGGGAGCTGTTTTTT
TRBJ2-3 | - | - | TRBV27 | CASSLGLAVSTDTQYF | TGTGCCAGCAGTTTAGGTCTGGCGGTTAGCACAGATACGCAGTATTTT
TRBJ1-5 | many | - | TRBV6-5 | CASSLTGTLEQPQHF | TGTGCCAGCAGTCTAACCGGGACATTGGAGCAGCCCCAGCATTTT
TRBJ2-5 | - | - | TRBV19 | CASRRRASIGETQYF | TGTGCCAGTAGACGTCGGGCTAGTATAGGGGAGACCCAGTACTTC
TRBJ2-6 | - | - | TRBV27 | CASMKGDAGANVLTF | TGTGCCAGCATGAAAGGCGACGCTGGGGCCAACGTCCTGACTTTC
TRBJ1-2 | - | - | TRBV10-2 | CASNGGFLPPYGYTF | TGCGCCAGCAATGGTGGGTTTCTCCCGCCTTATGGCTACACCTTC
TRBJ2-1 | - | TRBD1 | TRBV5-1 | CASSMGIGQGGKEQFF | TGCGCCAGCAGTATGGGAATTGGACAGGGTGGGAAAGAGCAGTTCTTC
TRBJ2-3 | - | - | TRBV10-1 | CASSENYLTDTQYF | TGCGCCAGCAGTGAGAACTATCTCACAGATACGCAGTATTTT
TRBJ2-3 | - | - | TRBV7-9 | CASSLGIQGSTDTQYF | TGTGCCAGCAGCTTAGGGATCCAGGGGAGCACAGATACGCAGTATTTT
TRBJ1-3 | once | TRBD1 | TRBV5-6 | CASSLGQGASSGNTIYF | TGTGCCAGCAGCTTGGGACAGGGGGCGAGCTCTGGAAACACCATATATTTT
TRBJ1-1 | - | TRBD1 | TRBV15 | CATSRGQGFTEAFF | TGTGCCACCAGCAGAGGACAGGGGTTCACTGAAGCTTTCTTT
TRBJ1-1 | - | TRBD1 | TRBV14 | CASSQITGGEFNTEAFF | TGTGCCAGCAGCCAAATAACAGGGGGCGAGTTCAACACTGAAGCTTTCTTT
TRBJ2-2 | - | - | TRBV7-3 | CASSEGGYGELFF | TGTGCCAGCAGCGAAGGGGGTTACGGGGAGCTGTTTTTT
TRBJ2-5 | - | - | TRBV7-2 | CASSPWGVGERETQYF | TGTGCCAGCAGCCCCTGGGGGGTAGGGGAGAGGGAGACCCAGTACTTC
TRBJ2-5 | - | TRBD1 | TRBV7-7 | CASADVGRGETQYF | TGTGCCAGCGCAGACGTCGGCAGGGGGGAGACCCAGTACTTC
TRBJ1-5 | once | TRBD1 | TRBV18 | CASSPPGGGSNQPQHF | TGTGCCAGCTCACCTCCAGGGGGGGGTAGCAATCAGCCCCAGCATTTT
TRBJ2-7 | - | - | TRBV5-4 | CASSLEQGRGEQYF | TGTGCCAGCAGCTTGGAACAGGGACGGGGCGAGCAGTACTTC
TRBJ2-7 | - | TRBD1 | TRBV5-1 | CASSGDRGSYEQYF | TGCGCCAGCAGCGGAGACAGGGGCTCCTACGAGCAGTACTTC
TRBJ2-1 | - | - | TRBV6-6 | CASSTAGHSYNEQFF | TGTGCCAGCAGTACGGCGGGACATTCTTACAATGAGCAGTTCTTC
TRBJ1-2 | - | - | TRBV9 | CASSVALGPVSGYTF | TGTGCCAGCAGCGTAGCGCTGGGGCCTGTATCCGGCTACACCTTC
TRBJ2-7 | - | - | TRBV28 | CASRLQGYEQYF | TGTGCCAGCAGGTTACAGGGCTACGAGCAGTACTTC
TRBJ1-2 | once | TRBD1 | TRBV29-1 | CSVASGGDYGYTF | TGCAGCGTTGCGTCAGGGGGGGACTATGGCTACACCTTC
TRBJ2-1 | - | TRBD2 | TRBV10-3 | CAIKPGLAGNEQFF | TGTGCCATCAAGCCGGGGCTAGCGGGGAATGAGCAGTTCTTC